One and the same sample provided the 10 T cell receptor beta chains below, sequenced in a study of vaccination and CD4 T cells after COVID-19. Described treatment: roughly ten-day PBMC culture with coronavirus spike peptide pools or control peptides (ViraFEST assay). At the Johns Hopkins FTIC core, DNA taken from cultured CD4+ T cells was sequenced by way of the Oncomine TCR Beta short-read assay. TCRdb reprocessed the PCR reads via MiXCR and lists one record per CDR3 protein. The table records 1,500 to 2,000 distinct CDR3 sequences, just under 70% of them present only once. No antigen has been identified for these receptors. The source was CD4+ T cells from blood, cultured in vitro, collected after SARS-CoV-2 vaccination. Every receptor here comes from a human donor who had recovered from COVID-19.

This clonotype was counted once. V usage is TRBV7-9 and J usage is TRBJ2-5; D tentatively reads TRBD1 or TRBD2 (7 bases each). This CDR3 is 15 amino acids long. From germline, CDR1 is SEHNR and CDR2 FQNEAQ (reference sequence). V lost 0 bases to trimming and J lost 5 bases, with 13 bases between them. CDR3 nucleotides: TGTGCCAGCAGCTTAGCGCAGGGAGGGGGCGAGACCCAGTACTTC. Protein: CASSLAQGGGETQYF.

The genes are TRBV28 and TRBJ1-5; tentatively, D is TRBD1 (6 bases). Germline V lookup: CDR1 MDHEN, CDR2 SYDVKM. The CDR3 is made up of 15 amino acids. The V gene lost 7 bases and the J gene lost 2 bases, with 15 bases spanning the gap. The CDR3 spells CASISGGGGNQPQHF. The CDR3 DNA is TGTGCCAGCATCTCGGGAGGGGGAGGCAATCAGCCCCAGCATTTT.

J is TRBJ1-1 and V is TRBV6-1, with 10 bases aligning to TRBD1. The CDR3 consists of 16 residues. J lost 2 bases, V lost 6 bases, and 9 bases had no gene match. Germline V gives CDR1 MNHNS, CDR2 SASEGT. CDR3 nucleotides: TGTGCCAGCAGACCCCCGGGACAGGGGATAAACACTGAAGCTTTCTTT. This sequence encodes CASRPPGQGINTEAFF.

The chain links TRBV5-1 to TRBJ1-2; D may be TRBD1 (6 bases). This CDR3 spans 13 amino acids. Per germline, CDR1 SGHRS and CDR2 YFSETQ. Trimming took 0 bases from V and 4 from J, leaving 7 bases between them. CDR3 sequence (DNA): TGCGCCAGCAGCTTGGGGGACACCTATGGCTACACCTTC. This sequence encodes CASSLGDTYGYTF.

This chain joins TRBV27 and TRBJ1-5; D call uncertain. Germline V lookup: CDR1 MNHEY, CDR2 SMNVEV (reference sequence). The length of the CDR3 is 12 residues. The V end lost 8 bases, the J end lost 7 bases, and 12 bases lay between the germline ends. The CDR3 DNA reads as TGTGCCAGCGAGGGCACGGGGCAGCCCCAGCATTTT. This sequence encodes CASEGTGQPQHF.

The V gene is TRBV20-1, the J gene TRBJ2-5; D not certain. The length of the CDR3 is 12 residues. Trimming pared 0 bases from V and 4 bases from J, leaving 6 bases between. Germline CDR1 and CDR2: DFQATT and SNEGSKA (reference sequence). The CDR3 is CSARDLLETQYF. CDR3 in DNA: TGCAGTGCTAGAGATTTGTTAGAGACCCAGTACTTC.

This clonotype was picked up a small number of times. J is TRBJ2-5 and V is TRBV7-2; no definite D call. Germline CDR1 and CDR2: SGHTA and FQGNSA. With 1 base removed from V and 2 bases from J, the gap between germline ends came to 8 bases. The CDR3 is made up of 14 amino acids. CDR3 coding DNA: TGTGCCAGCAGCTTAGGGAGCAGTCAAGAGACCCAGTACTTC. Protein sequence: CASSLGSSQETQYF.

This sequence joins TRBV20-1 and TRBJ2-1; 9 nucleotides align to TRBD2. CDR1 and CDR2 from the germline V gene are DFQATT and SNEGSKA (reference sequence). Unmatched junction bases numbered 8, after V lost 5 bases and J lost 9 bases. CDR3 length: 13 residues. CDR3 residues: CSAPAGGRFEQFF. CDR3 DNA: TGCAGTGCTCCGGCGGGGGGGCGGTTTGAGCAGTTCTTC.

The chain couples TRBV5-1 to TRBJ1-2; D uncertain. Germline CDR1 SGHRS, CDR2 YFSETQ. CDR3 length equals 15 residues. V was cut by 0 bases and J by 3 bases, with 12 bases left in between. The CDR3 reads CASSLDSALHYGYTF. CDR3 bases: TGCGCCAGCAGCTTGGATAGCGCACTACACTATGGCTACACCTTC.

This rearrangement joins TRBV11-1 to TRBJ2-1; no reliable D call. V lost 5 bases and J lost 0, with 11 bases in between. CDR1 is SGHAT and CDR2 is FQDESV in the germline V gene (reference sequence). The CDR3 loop spans 15 amino acids. CDR3 sequence: CASSPPNPSYNEQFF. The DNA for the CDR3 is TGTGCCAGCAGCCCCCCGAACCCCTCCTACAATGAGCAGTTCTTC. Full variable domain (outside the CDR3, taken from reference TRBV11-1 and TRBJ2-1): EAEVAQSPRYKITEKSQAVAFWCDPISGHATLYWYRQILGQGPELLVQFQDESVVDDSQLPKDRFSAERLKGVDSTLKIQPAELGDSAMYLCASSPPNPSYNEQFFGPGTRLTVL.